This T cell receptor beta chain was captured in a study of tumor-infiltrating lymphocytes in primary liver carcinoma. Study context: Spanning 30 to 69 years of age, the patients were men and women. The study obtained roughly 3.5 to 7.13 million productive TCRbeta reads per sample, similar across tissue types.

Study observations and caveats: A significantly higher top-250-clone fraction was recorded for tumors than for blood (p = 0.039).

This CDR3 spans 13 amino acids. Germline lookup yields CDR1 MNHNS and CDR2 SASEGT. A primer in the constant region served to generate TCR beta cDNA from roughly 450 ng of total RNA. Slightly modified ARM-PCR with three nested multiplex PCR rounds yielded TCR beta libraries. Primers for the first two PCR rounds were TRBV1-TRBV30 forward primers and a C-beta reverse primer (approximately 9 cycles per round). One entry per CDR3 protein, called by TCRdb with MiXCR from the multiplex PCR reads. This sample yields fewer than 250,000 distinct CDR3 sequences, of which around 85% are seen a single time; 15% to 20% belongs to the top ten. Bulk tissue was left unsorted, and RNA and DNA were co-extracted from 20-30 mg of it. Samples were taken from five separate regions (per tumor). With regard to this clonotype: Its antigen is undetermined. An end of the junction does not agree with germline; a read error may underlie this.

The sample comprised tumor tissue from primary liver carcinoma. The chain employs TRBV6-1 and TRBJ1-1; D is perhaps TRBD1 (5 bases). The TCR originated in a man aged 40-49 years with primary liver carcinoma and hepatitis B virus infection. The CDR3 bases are TGTGCCAACTCACGGGAGCGGGGCACTGGAGCTTTCTTT. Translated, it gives CANSRERGTGAFF.